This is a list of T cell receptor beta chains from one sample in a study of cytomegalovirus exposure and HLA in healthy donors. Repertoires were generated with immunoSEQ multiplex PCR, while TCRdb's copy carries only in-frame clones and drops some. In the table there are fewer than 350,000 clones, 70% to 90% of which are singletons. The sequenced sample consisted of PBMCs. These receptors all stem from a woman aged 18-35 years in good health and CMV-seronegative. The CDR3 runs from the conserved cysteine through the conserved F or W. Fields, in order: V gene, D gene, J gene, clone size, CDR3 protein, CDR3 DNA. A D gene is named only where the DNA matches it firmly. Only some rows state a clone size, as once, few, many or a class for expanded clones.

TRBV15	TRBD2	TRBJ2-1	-	CATSRAGGLGDEQFF	TGTGCCACCAGCAGAGCGGGGGGGCTTGGGGATGAGCAGTTCTTC
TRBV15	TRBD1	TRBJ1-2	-	CATRQGVFYGYTF	TGTGCCACGCGACAGGGGGTATTCTATGGCTACACCTTC
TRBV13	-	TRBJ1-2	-	CASKSGTYGYTF	TGTGCCAGCAAATCAGGTACTTATGGCTACACCTTC
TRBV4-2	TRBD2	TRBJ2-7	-	CASSQGRSLAGGQALYEQYF	TGTGCCAGCAGCCAGGGGCGGAGCCTAGCGGGGGGCCAAGCCCTCTACGAGCAGTACTTC
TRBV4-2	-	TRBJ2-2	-	CASSQEGQANTGELFF	TGTGCCAGCAGCCAAGAGGGGCAGGCGAACACCGGGGAGCTGTTTTTT
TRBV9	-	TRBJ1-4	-	CASSGGGNEKLFF	TGTGCCAGCAGCGGGGGGGGTAATGAAAAACTGTTTTTT
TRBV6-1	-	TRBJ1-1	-	CASSDGAKGTEAFF	TGTGCCAGCAGTGATGGGGCGAAGGGGACTGAAGCTTTCTTT
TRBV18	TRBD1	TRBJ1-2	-	CASSPPSEGANYGYTF	TGTGCCAGCTCACCACCGAGCGAGGGGGCGAACTATGGCTACACCTTC
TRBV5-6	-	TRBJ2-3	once	CASSSGFRTDTQYF	TGTGCCAGCAGCTCCGGGTTTCGAACAGATACGCAGTATTTT
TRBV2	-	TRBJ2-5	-	CASTPIGGDQETQYF	TGTGCCAGCACCCCAATCGGGGGAGACCAAGAGACCCAGTACTTC
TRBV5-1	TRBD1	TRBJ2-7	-	CASSLQGVEQYF	TGCGCCAGCAGCCTTCAGGGGGTCGAGCAGTACTTC
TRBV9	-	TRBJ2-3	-	CASSVGQSTDTQYF	TGTGCCAGCAGCGTAGGTCAAAGCACAGATACGCAGTATTTT
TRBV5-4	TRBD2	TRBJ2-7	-	CASSLEGGGTLYEQYF	TGTGCCAGCAGCTTGGAGGGCGGGGGTACACTTTACGAGCAGTACTTC
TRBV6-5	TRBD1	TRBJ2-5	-	CASSYSTGLETQYF	TGTGCCAGCAGTTACTCGACAGGGTTGGAGACCCAGTACTTC
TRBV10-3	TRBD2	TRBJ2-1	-	CAISDPTTSLDEQFF	TGTGCCATCAGTGACCCGACGACTAGCTTGGATGAGCAGTTCTTC
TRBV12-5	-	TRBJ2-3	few	CASGLLPGTLLDAQYF	TGTGCTAGTGGTTTGCTCCCGGGAACGCTTTTGGACGCGCAGTATTTT
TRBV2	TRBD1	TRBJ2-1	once	CASSGPGQGPYNEQFF	TGTGCCAGCAGTGGACCGGGACAGGGCCCCTACAATGAGCAGTTCTTC
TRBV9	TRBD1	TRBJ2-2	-	CASSPPGTGSTGELFF	TGTGCCAGCAGCCCCCCGGGGACAGGAAGTACCGGGGAGCTGTTTTTT
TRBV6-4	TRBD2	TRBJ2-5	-	CASRQPGGAAETQYF	TGTGCCAGCAGACAGCCCGGGGGGGCCGCCGAGACCCAGTACTTC
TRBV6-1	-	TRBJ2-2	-	CASSEVRTKLNTGELFF	TGTGCCAGCAGTGAAGTAAGGACTAAGTTAAACACCGGGGAGCTGTTTTTT
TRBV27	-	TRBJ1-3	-	CASSRGRELAGNTIYF	TGTGCCAGCAGCCGTGGACGGGAGCTAGCTGGAAACACCATATATTTT
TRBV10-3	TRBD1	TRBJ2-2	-	CAGQGGADTGELFF	TGTGCCGGCCAAGGGGGCGCGGACACCGGGGAGCTGTTTTTT
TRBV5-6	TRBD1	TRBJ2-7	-	CASSYTGQGARISYEQYF	TGTGCCAGCAGCTACACGGGACAGGGGGCTCGTATCTCCTACGAGCAGTACTTC
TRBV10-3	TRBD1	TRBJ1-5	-	CAIREGQGNQPQHF	TGTGCCATCAGAGAGGGACAGGGGAATCAGCCCCAGCATTTT